The rows below give T cell receptor beta chains drawn from one sample of a study of cytomegalovirus exposure and HLA in healthy donors. Libraries were prepared by immunoSEQ multiplex PCR; TCRdb keeps only in-frame clonotypes and omits some of them. The sample consists of roughly 69,000 clones, 60% to 85% of them appearing once. Sequenced: PBMCs. The origin of the receptors is a man between 18 and 35 years old in good health and CMV-seronegative. Each CDR3 is given with its conserved first and last residue. Each record gives: clone size, D gene, V gene, J gene, CDR3 DNA, CDR3 protein. The D gene is left open where the match is weak. Size values are once, few and many counts, or a class for expanded clones, and some rows have none.

size: .
D: TRBD2
V: TRBV2
J: TRBJ2-1
DNA: TGTGCCAGCAGTAGAGACAGCGGGGGGGCCATCAATGAGCAGTTCTTC
CDR3: CASSRDSGGAINEQFF

size: once
D: .
V: TRBV19
J: TRBJ1-2
DNA: TGTGCCAGTAGTAGGGGGCCAGGTCCTTCAGGCTCTACCTTC
CDR3: CASSRGPGPSGSTF

size: .
D: .
V: TRBV9
J: TRBJ2-5
DNA: TGTGCCAGCAGCGAGGGGGGGCGAACCGGCCTAGAGACCCAGTACTTC
CDR3: CASSEGGRTGLETQYF

size: .
D: .
V: TRBV7-2
J: TRBJ2-2
DNA: TGTGCCAGCAGCTTAAGTAGGGGCCGAGGCACCGGGGAGCTGTTTTTT
CDR3: CASSLSRGRGTGELFF

size: .
D: .
V: TRBV28
J: TRBJ1-2
DNA: TGTGCCACCATAGCCGGGACAAGGAGGGGCTACACCTTC
CDR3: CATIAGTRRGYTF

size: few
D: .
V: TRBV10-1
J: TRBJ1-1
DNA: TGCGCCAGGAAAATACACAGGCGTTACTTGAACACTGAAGCTTTCTTT
CDR3: CARKIHRRYLNTEAFF

size: few
D: TRBD2
V: TRBV5-5
J: TRBJ2-1
DNA: TGTGCCAGCAGCTCCGGACTAGCATGGGCGGGGAATGAGCAGTTCTTC
CDR3: CASSSGLAWAGNEQFF

size: once
D: .
V: TRBV10-3
J: TRBJ2-7
DNA: TGTGCCATCAGTGGGGAGTTAGCACGCGAGCAGTACTTC
CDR3: CAISGELAREQYF

size: .
D: TRBD1
V: TRBV27
J: TRBJ1-4
DNA: TGTGCCAGCAGAAGAACCCCGGGACAGGAGTCAACTAATGAAAAACTGTTTTTT
CDR3: CASRRTPGQESTNEKLFF

size: .
D: .
V: TRBV29-1
J: TRBJ1-6
DNA: TGCAGCGTTGAGACGACAGCTAATTCACCCCTCCACTTT
CDR3: CSVETTANSPLHF

size: few
D: TRBD2
V: TRBV15
J: TRBJ2-1
DNA: TGTGCCACCAGCAGAGATCTCCCGGCTAGCGGGGGGGCTAGTGAGCAGTTCTTC
CDR3: CATSRDLPASGGASEQFF

size: .
D: .
V: TRBV4-1
J: TRBJ1-1
DNA: TGCGCCAGCAGCCCCAAAATACAGGGGAACACTGAAGCTTTCTTT
CDR3: CASSPKIQGNTEAFF

size: .
D: .
V: TRBV7-9
J: TRBJ1-5
DNA: TGTGCCAGCAGCGCCTATAATCAGCCCCAGCATTTT
CDR3: CASSAYNQPQHF

size: .
D: .
V: TRBV5-8
J: TRBJ1-2
DNA: TGTGCCAGCAGCCAATGGACGGGGGGCGCCTATGGCTACACCTTC
CDR3: CASSQWTGGAYGYTF

size: .
D: TRBD2
V: TRBV7-2
J: TRBJ2-5
DNA: TGTGCCAGCAGCTCCTTCGGGGGGACTAGCGGGGGTGGGACCCAGTACTTC
CDR3: CASSSFGGTSGGGTQYF

size: once
D: TRBD2
V: TRBV7-9
J: TRBJ2-7
DNA: TGTGCCAGCAGCACCCCGGGACTAGCCTCCTACGAGCAGTACTTC
CDR3: CASSTPGLASYEQYF

size: .
D: .
V: TRBV5-6
J: TRBJ1-2
DNA: TGTGCCAGCAGCCCCCAGGGTCTCTATGGCTACACCTTC
CDR3: CASSPQGLYGYTF

size: few
D: TRBD2
V: TRBV6-1
J: TRBJ2-7
DNA: TGTGCCAGCAGTGAAGTAGCGGGGGGGCCTTACGAGCAGTACTTC
CDR3: CASSEVAGGPYEQYF

size: medium-sized
D: TRBD1
V: TRBV2
J: TRBJ2-6
DNA: TGTGCCAGCAGTGAGGGACAGGGGGCTGGGGCCAACGTCCTGACTTTC
CDR3: CASSEGQGAGANVLTF

size: .
D: TRBD2
V: TRBV6-1
J: TRBJ2-7
DNA: TGTGCCAGCAGTGAAGCAGCCCTAGCGGCGTCCTACGAGCAGTACTTC
CDR3: CASSEAALAASYEQYF

size: .
D: .
V: TRBV28
J: TRBJ1-2
DNA: TGTGCCAGCAGCCTTACACCCTCCTATGGCTACACCTTC
CDR3: CASSLTPSYGYTF

size: .
D: .
V: TRBV28
J: TRBJ1-1
DNA: TGTGCCAGCAGTTTAGACGGGTGGACTGAAGCTTTCTTT
CDR3: CASSLDGWTEAFF

size: .
D: .
V: TRBV2
J: TRBJ1-1
DNA: TGTGCCAGCAAATCTGGCAGGAACACTGAAGCTTTCTTT
CDR3: CASKSGRNTEAFF

size: .
D: TRBD2
V: TRBV4-2
J: TRBJ2-3
DNA: TGTGCCAGCAGCCCTAGCGGGGGGGCGGAAGATACGCAGTATTTT
CDR3: CASSPSGGAEDTQYF

size: .
D: .
V: TRBV29-1
J: TRBJ2-5
DNA: TGCAGCGTTGATACGGGAGAGACCCAGTACTTC
CDR3: CSVDTGETQYF

size: .
D: .
V: TRBV19
J: TRBJ1-1
DNA: TGTGCCAGCAACCGGGGCACTGAAGCTTTCTTT
CDR3: CASNRGTEAFF

size: .
D: .
V: TRBV28
J: TRBJ1-1
DNA: TGTGCCAGCAGTCCAGGGACAAAATACACTGAAGCTTTCTTT
CDR3: CASSPGTKYTEAFF

size: .
D: .
V: TRBV7-9
J: TRBJ2-1
DNA: TGTGCCAGCAGCCTTAAGGCGGCTGTCGGGAGGCAGTTCTTC
CDR3: CASSLKAAVGRQFF

size: .
D: TRBD2
V: TRBV5-6
J: TRBJ2-1
DNA: TGTGCCAGCAGCCCACCGGGGGGGCCCTACAATGAGCAGTTCTTC
CDR3: CASSPPGGPYNEQFF

size: .
D: .
V: TRBV29-1
J: TRBJ2-1
DNA: TGCAGCGTTGGGGGCAGCCTCTCCTACAATGAGCAGTTCTTC
CDR3: CSVGGSLSYNEQFF

size: .
D: TRBD1
V: TRBV5-1
J: TRBJ1-4
DNA: TGCGCCAGCAGCTTGGGACAGGGGGCGCGTGCTGGTGAAAAACTGTTTTTT
CDR3: CASSLGQGARAGEKLFF

size: .
D: .
V: TRBV28
J: TRBJ2-7
DNA: TGTGCCAGCACGGGGTTCTCCTACGAGCAGTACTTC
CDR3: CASTGFSYEQYF

size: .
D: .
V: TRBV5-1
J: TRBJ2-2
DNA: TGCGCCAGCAGCCCAGACAGTTCGAACACCGGGGAGCTGTTTTTT
CDR3: CASSPDSSNTGELFF

size: .
D: TRBD2
V: TRBV11-2
J: TRBJ2-2
DNA: TGTGCCAGCACTGGCCGGGGTGCGGGGGGGAACACCGGGGAGCTGTTTTTT
CDR3: CASTGRGAGGNTGELFF

size: few
D: .
V: TRBV6-1
J: TRBJ1-1
DNA: TGTGCCAGCAGTGAAAGGGGAATTACCCCGAAAGCTTTCTTT
CDR3: CASSERGITPKAFF

size: .
D: TRBD2
V: TRBV5-6
J: TRBJ2-7
DNA: TGTGCCAGCAGCTCCCTACTAGCGGGGATCTCCTACGAGCAGTACTTC
CDR3: CASSSLLAGISYEQYF

size: .
D: .
V: TRBV5-1
J: TRBJ2-7
DNA: TGCGCCAGCAGCAGCGGACAGAGCTCCTACGAGCAGTACTTC
CDR3: CASSSGQSSYEQYF

size: .
D: .
V: TRBV5-1
J: TRBJ2-3
DNA: TGCGCCAGCAGCTTGGGTTCGGATACGCAGTATTTT
CDR3: CASSLGSDTQYF

size: .
D: TRBD1
V: TRBV11-2
J: TRBJ1-4
DNA: TGTGCCAGCAGCCCCCTGACGGGACGAGTCCAGGGGGGAAAACTGTTTTTT
CDR3: CASSPLTGRVQGGKLFF

size: .
D: TRBD2
V: TRBV4-2
J: TRBJ2-3
DNA: TGTGCCAGCAGCCACAGGTTTCAAGCGGGGGATCCATCCGGCACAGATACGCAGTATTTT
CDR3: CASSHRFQAGDPSGTDTQYF